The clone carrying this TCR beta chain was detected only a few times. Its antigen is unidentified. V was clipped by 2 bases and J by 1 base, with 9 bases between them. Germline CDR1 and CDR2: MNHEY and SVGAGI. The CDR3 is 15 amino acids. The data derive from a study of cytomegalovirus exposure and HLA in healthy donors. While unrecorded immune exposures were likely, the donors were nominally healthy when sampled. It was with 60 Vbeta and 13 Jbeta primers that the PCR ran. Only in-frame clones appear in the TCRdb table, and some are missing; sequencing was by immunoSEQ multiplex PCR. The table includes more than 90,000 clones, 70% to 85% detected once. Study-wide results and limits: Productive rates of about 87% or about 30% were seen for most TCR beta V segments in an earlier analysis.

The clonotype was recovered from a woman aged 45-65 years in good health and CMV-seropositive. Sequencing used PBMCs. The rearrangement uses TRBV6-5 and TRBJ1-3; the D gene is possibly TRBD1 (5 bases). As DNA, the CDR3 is TGTGCCAGCAGTTACGGGGGAGGGTCTGGAAACACCATATATTTT. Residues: CASSYGGGSGNTIYF.